This T cell receptor (beta chain) emerged from a study of T cells in Graves' hyperthyroidism and ophthalmopathy. Many counts were recorded for this clonotype. Its antigen is unknown. Trimming stripped 7 bases from V and 0 bases from J, with 16 bases between. Germline CDR1 is MNHEY and CDR2 is SMNVEV (reference sequence). This CDR3 region has 15 residues. RNA transcripts served as the template for amplifying TCR beta CDR3 regions. The HTBI primer set was used in a first-round RT-PCR of the TCR CDR3. TCRdb used MiXCR to reprocess the multiplex PCR reads, holding one entry per CDR3 protein. The profile shows approximately 430,000 distinct CDR3 sequences, about 15% of them singletons. Whole-study findings and limits: Progression to ophthalmopathy was predicted a median of about 6.6 months early.

Sequenced material: blood. The V and J genes are TRBV27 and TRBJ2-7; maybe TRBD1 (7 bases). The receptor was isolated from a young man with Graves' ophthalmopathy. This CDR3 is CASITEGQNSYEQYF. CDR3 coding DNA: TGTGCCAGCATCACGGAGGGACAGAACTCCTACGAGCAGTACTTC.